This T cell receptor (beta chain) was identified in a study of CD8 T cells in ankylosing spondylitis (TCRdb year 2017). As for the study more broadly: T cell receptor beta repertoires were profiled in healthy donors and ankylosing spondylitis patients so that disease-linked TCR variants could be found. The whole study cohort included 108 healthy donors and 20 to 25 ankylosing spondylitis patients. Peripheral blood samples were taken, and synovial fluid was additionally collected from ankylosing spondylitis patients.

As regards this clonotype: Its antigen is currently not known. Base qualities are not provided; no much larger clone lies one nucleotide away.

From the germline V gene, CDR1 is SGHRS and CDR2 is YFSETQ. V has 4 bases trimmed and J has 5 bases trimmed; junction bases matching no gene number 6. Including the terminal cysteine and phenylalanine, the CDR3 comprises 15 residues. Kept here is only the CDR3 DNA, which spans 45 bases and is read in frame from base 1. For sequencing, an Illumina HiSeq 2500 was employed. TCR beta libraries were prepared by quantitative 5'-RACE with molecular barcodes. The authors' pipeline ran thus. A new computational method, built on a probabilistic model of VDJ rearrangement, was used to identify disease-linked TCR variants. TCRdb passed the public sequencing reads through fastp at Q25 and MiXCR, retaining productive beta sequences. Rows are unified per CDR3 protein, each entry keeping the most common DNA and genes. The V and J calls and clone size come from TCRdb's table, not from the authors' own analysis. This sample gives approximately 350,000 distinct CDR3 sequences in total; roughly 14% of them show up just once. 0.85% to 1.4% of the sample belongs to the ten largest clones.

What the study reported, not specific to this receptor: A TCR beta motif made up of several highly homologous amino acid variants appeared to be characteristic of blood from ankylosing spondylitis patients. Significant enrichment of the disease-linked clones was reported in matched synovial fluid samples from ankylosing spondylitis patients. Some TCR beta motif variants had previously been reported in synovial fluid and blood of reactive arthritis patients, which suggested common disease-initiation mechanisms. The disease-linked clones had a CD8+ phenotype and were found at relatively low frequencies in peripheral blood.

The sequence joins TRBV5-1 to TRBJ1-1; 12 nucleotides in the junction match TRBD1. Sequenced material: blood, either unsorted or a sorted T cell fraction (not recorded which). This TCR came from a male donor with ankylosing spondylitis or in good health (not recorded which). The DNA sequence reads TGCGCCAGCAGCCAGGGACAGGGGGCTGGGACTGAAGCTTTCTTT. It translates to CASSQGQGAGTEAFF.